The 2 T cell receptor beta chains below come from one sample, sequenced in a study of blood T cells in healthy people across ages. It was with a sample-barcoded 5' primer and a J-beta primer mix that a second PCR of roughly 6 to 12 cycles was run. TCRdb ran MiXCR on the 5' RACE reads and lists one entry per CDR3 protein. Of fewer than 2,000,000 distinct CDR3 sequences in the sample, 39% were seen once. The specimen was blood. The receptors here all came from a human donor in good health.

This clonotype was counted between two and nine times. This may stem from a read error, because a much larger clone lies one nucleotide away. This rearrangement joins TRBV4-2 to TRBJ2-5; a possible D gene is TRBD2 (6 bases). This CDR3 comprises 14 residues. The germline CDR1 and CDR2 sequences are LGHNA and YNFKEQ. For the CDR3, the DNA is TGTGCCAGCAGCCAAGTGGGGACTCAAGAGGCCCAGTACTTC. As protein: CASSQVGTQEAQYF.

The table lists this clonotype with a few counts. The rearrangement uses TRBV4-2 and TRBJ1-2; D is ambiguous. Germline CDR1 reads LGHNA; CDR2 reads YNFKEQ. This CDR3 spans 13 amino acids. Trimming removed 5 bases from V and 8 bases from J, with 15 bases in between. The CDR3 DNA is TGTGCCAGCAGCTACGGTCGGGGTGACGGCTACACCTTC. This translates into CASSYGRGDGYTF.